The clone carrying this TCR beta chain was found once. The data derive from a study of blood T cell repertoires in COVID-19. Overall study context: The United States, Italy and Spain supplied acute and convalescent COVID-19 samples.

Generated by immunoSEQ multiplex PCR, the TCRdb table keeps only in-frame clones and is missing some. Altogether more than 80,000 clones are present, 75% to 90% being singletons, with the ten largest covering approximately 1.6%. V lost 0 bases, J lost 4 bases, and 22 bases stayed unmatched. The CDR3 runs to 22 residues. The germline CDR1 and CDR2 sequences are SGHTA and FQGNSA. V gene TRBV7-2 combines with J gene TRBJ2-5; 11 bases map to TRBD2. This receptor was taken from a human donor with active COVID-19. The donor label of this sample is uncertain. The sequenced material came from peripheral blood. CDR3 in DNA: TGTGCCAGCAGCTTAGCCGCGGCTAGCGGGGGGCCTGCGCGGGGCTCCGCAGAGACCCAGTACTTC. Translated, it gives CASSLAAASGGPARGSAETQYF.